This T cell receptor beta chain was obtained from a study of cytomegalovirus exposure and HLA in healthy donors. Study results and limitations: It was assumed in the presence/absence analyses that sequencing depth was roughly uniform across donors.

Points on this clone: What it recognizes is unknown.

The PCR contained 60 Vbeta and 13 Jbeta primers. Method: immunoSEQ multiplex PCR; TCRdb's copy keeps in-frame clones and lacks some. The sample has 100,000 to 150,000 clones. The TCR comes from a man aged 18 to 30 in good health and CMV-seronegative. Sequencing was done on a sample of PBMCs.

CDR3 in amino acids: CASSIPGQTYGYTF. The CDR3 region has the DNA TGTGCCAGCAGTATACCGGGACAGACCTATGGCTACACCTTC. V is TRBV28 and J is TRBJ1-2; 7 nucleotides agree with TRBD1. The ends lost 5 bases at V and 4 bases at J; junction bases unmatched: 7. The germline CDR1 and CDR2 sequences are MDHEN and SYDVKM. There are 14 residues in the CDR3.